The clone carrying this T cell receptor beta chain was seen a handful of times. Its antigen is undetermined. Germline V gives CDR1 MDHEN, CDR2 SYDVKM. After removal of 6 bases from V and 0 bases from J, the junction contained 20 bases not matched to a gene. The CDR3 extends over 20 amino acids. The source of the sample is a study of Ad26.COV2.S vaccination and SARS-CoV-2 variants. At the level of the study: Within the COV1001 Ad26.COV2.S trial arm, the donor was enrolled.

Study-wide findings and caveats: An underestimation of total T cell responses may have resulted from the TCR breadth and depth analyses. Vaccine and placebo groups showed comparable non-spike TCR breadth.

Documented treatment: approximately 18 received Ad26.COV2.S at low or high dose, single or two shots; about 5 received placebo; per-sample allocation not given. Repertoires come from day 63 after the first vaccine or placebo injection. Boston hosted the donor, who was an adult aged 18-55 years. The protocol was immunoSEQ multiplex PCR, while the TCRdb copy is restricted to in-frame clones and leaves out a portion. Of around 300,000 clones listed, about 86% are singletons. The receptor was derived from a person aged 18-60 years who received the Ad26.COV2.S COVID-19 vaccine or a placebo. The rearrangement uses TRBV28 and TRBJ2-3; 8 nucleotides agree with TRBD2. The sample in question was peripheral blood, obtained in a trial of Ad26.COV2.S vaccine versus placebo. The CDR3 nucleotides read TGTGCCAGCAGCCCTCCGGGACTAGTTAATCCCCTTTCTAGCACAGATACGCAGTATTTT. It codes for CASSPPGLVNPLSSTDTQYF.